Presented here are 29 T cell receptor beta chains from one specimen sequenced in a study of CD8 T cells in ankylosing spondylitis. TCRdb reprocessed the 5' RACE reads with MiXCR, giving one entry per CDR3 protein. The table lists about 130,000 distinct CDR3 sequences, 5.5% to 7.5% of them singletons. The material sequenced was blood, either unsorted or a sorted T cell fraction (not recorded which). These receptors were taken from a female donor with ankylosing spondylitis or in good health (not recorded which).

Many counts were recorded for this clonotype. The V call is TRBV5-1, the J call TRBJ1-4; TRBD1 is a possible D gene (6 bases). From germline, CDR1 is SGHRS and CDR2 YFSETQ. Trimming stripped 0 bases from V and 6 bases from J, with 12 bases between. The CDR3 has 15 residues. The CDR3 protein is CASSLGQAYYEKLFF. The CDR3 DNA is TGCGCCAGCAGCTTGGGACAGGCTTATTATGAAAAACTGTTTTTT.

This clonotype was recorded many times. The chain has TRBV6-5 and TRBJ1-6, with D maybe TRBD1 (5 bases). Germline values: CDR1 MNHEY, CDR2 SVGAGI. Trimming left V 2 bases short and J 2 bases short, with 10 bases between. This CDR3 region has 16 residues. CDR3 sequence reads: CASSYVSRAYNSPLHF. The CDR3 nucleotides are TGTGCCAGCAGTTACGTAAGCAGGGCCTATAATTCACCCCTCCACTTT.

This clonotype was seen at least ten times. CDR3 loop: CASMGGNQPQHF. The CDR3 bases are TGTGCCAGCATGGGAGGTAATCAGCCCCAGCATTTT. The chain couples TRBV28 to TRBJ1-5; D gene unclear. The germline gives CDR1 MDHEN, CDR2 SYDVKM. CDR3 length: 12 amino acids. Trimming took 7 bases from V and 4 from J, leaving 8 bases between them.

This clonotype was seen at least ten times. The V and J genes are TRBV29-1 and TRBJ2-5, with D possibly called TRBD1 or TRBD2 (6 bases each). This CDR3 comprises 16 residues. V lost 3 bases to trimming and J lost 2 bases, with 19 bases between them. The germline V gene has CDR1 SQVTM and CDR2 ANQGSEA. In DNA, the CDR3 is TGCAGCGTTGAGGGGGGAAAACAGGGTCGGCAAGAGACCCAGTACTTC. Translated, it gives CSVEGGKQGRQETQYF.

This clonotype has ten or more counts. This chain connects TRBV20-1 to TRBJ1-1, with a tentative D call TRBD1 (5 bases). Germline V CDR1 and CDR2: DFQATT, SNEGSKA (reference sequence). CDR3 length: 15 residues. V was trimmed by 0 bases and J by 6 bases, leaving 17 bases between them. The CDR3 sequence: CSARDRDRFLAEAFF. The CDR3 region has the DNA TGCAGTGCTAGAGATCGAGACAGATTTTTAGCTGAAGCTTTCTTT.

V and J are TRBV20-1 and TRBJ1-6, with 8 bases lining up with TRBD1. The ends lost 6 bases at V and 7 bases at J; junction bases unmatched: 11. This CDR3 is built from 15 residues. Germline CDR1 reads DFQATT; CDR2 reads SNEGSKA (reference sequence). The CDR3 coding sequence is TGCAGTGCCGAGACAGGGGTTCGGGACAATTCACCCCTCCACTTT. It yields the protein CSAETGVRDNSPLHF.

Only a few counts were recorded for this clonotype. The chain carries TRBV30 and TRBJ2-7; D is uncertain. Looked up from germline, CDR1 is GTSNPN and CDR2 is SVGIG (reference sequence). The CDR3 runs to 14 residues. Trimming left V 0 bases short and J 5 bases short, with 14 bases between. CDR3 sequence: CAWSVTSKVHEQYF. The CDR3 nucleotides read TGTGCCTGGAGTGTAACGTCGAAGGTCCACGAGCAGTACTTC.

About this clonotype: This may be a read error: a much more frequent sequence differs by one nucleotide. The chain employs TRBV5-1 and TRBJ2-5; D is ambiguous. The CDR3 is 15 residues long. Germline V lookup: CDR1 SGHRS, CDR2 YFSETQ. CDR3 protein: CASSLGRTVQEIQYF. The CDR3 DNA reads TGCGCCAGCAGCTTGGGAAGGACCGTCCAAGAGATCCAGTACTTC.

This clonotype occurred many times. The chain joins TRBV5-1 to TRBJ1-1; 10 bases map to TRBD1. J was trimmed by 4 bases and V by 5 bases; bases with no gene match: 2. The germline V gene has CDR1 SGHRS and CDR2 YFSETQ. There are 13 residues in the CDR3. The CDR3: CASRTGGGTEAFF. The DNA of the CDR3 is TGCGCCAGCAGGACAGGGGGCGGCACTGAAGCTTTCTTT.

The table lists this clonotype with many counts. The chain couples TRBV9 to TRBJ1-3; unclear D gene. V was shortened by 4 bases and J by 2 bases, with 10 bases between the two germline ends. The CDR3 runs to 14 residues. Germline V gene lookup returns CDR1 SGDLS and CDR2 YYNGEE. The CDR3 is CASSPRSTGNTIYF. CDR3 bases: TGTGCCAGCAGCCCACGCAGTACTGGAAACACCATATATTTT.

This clonotype was seen many times. V is TRBV5-1 and J is TRBJ2-1; 10 bases agree with TRBD2. Germline V gene sequence: CDR1 SGHRS, CDR2 YFSETQ. This CDR3 contains 15 residues. V lost 4 bases to trimming and J lost 6 bases; unmatched junction nucleotides: 7. This CDR3 reads CASSPQTSGANEQFF. The CDR3 coding sequence is TGCGCCAGCAGCCCCCAAACTAGCGGGGCCAATGAGCAGTTCTTC.

This clonotype appeared many times. The chain recombines TRBV5-1 with TRBJ2-7, with TRBD2 as a possible D gene (5 bases). The germline V gene has CDR1 SGHRS and CDR2 YFSETQ. The CDR3 runs to 13 residues. V was clipped by 2 bases and J by 7 bases, with 13 bases between them. The CDR3 coding sequence is TGCGCCAGCAGCTTCTTGGGAGTGGGTGAGCAGTACTTC. Amino acid sequence: CASSFLGVGEQYF.

This clonotype showed up just a few times. The gene calls are TRBV29-1 and TRBJ2-3, with 7 bases identical to TRBD2. The junction had 4 bases not matched to a gene; V was cut back by 7 bases and J by 6 bases. The CDR3 is 11 residues long. Germline CDR1 reads SQVTM; CDR2 reads ANQGSEA. CDR3 sequence reads: CSAAGADTQYF. The CDR3 bases are TGCAGCGCCGCGGGAGCGGATACGCAGTATTTT.

This clonotype has a count of ten or more. The J gene is TRBJ1-1, the V gene TRBV9; possibly TRBD1 for D (5 bases). The ends were cut back, 1 base at V and 6 bases at J, with 13 bases in the middle. The CDR3 has 14 amino acids. Germline V gene lookup returns CDR1 SGDLS and CDR2 YYNGEE. The CDR3 region is CASSVNGVGAEAFF. The CDR3 nucleotides are TGTGCCAGCAGCGTAAACGGGGTGGGGGCTGAAGCTTTCTTT. Based on the CDR3 plus reference TRBV9 and TRBJ1-1, the full variable domain is DSGVTQTPKHLITATGQRVTLRCSPRSGDLSVYWYQQSLDQGLQFLIQYYNGEERAKGNILERFSAQQFPDLHSELNLSSLELGDSALYFCASSVNGVGAEAFFGQGTRLTVV.

This clonotype has ten or more counts. This rearrangement joins TRBV7-3 to TRBJ1-1; no firm D call. The CDR3 runs 15 residues. V lost 0 bases and J lost 2, with 10 bases in between. Germline CDR1 SGHTA, CDR2 FQGTGA. CDR3 sequence (DNA): TGTGCCAGCAGCTTAACGGAGAAATCAAACACTGAAGCTTTCTTT. It codes for CASSLTEKSNTEAFF.

In this sample, this clonotype turned up many times. The chain couples TRBV28 to TRBJ2-2; the match to TRBD1 covers 8 bases. With 10 bases clipped from V and 4 bases from J, the junction kept 5 bases outside the gene matches. Germline V gene data show CDR1 as MDHEN and CDR2 as SYDVKM. The CDR3 contains 13 residues. CDR3 nucleotide sequence: TGTGCCACCCAGGGGGCGAGCACCGGGGAGCTGTTTTTT. Translation: CATQGASTGELFF.

This clonotype was counted at least ten times. This chain connects TRBV7-2 to TRBJ2-3; no clear D gene. The V end was cut by 6 bases, the J end by 0 bases, with 10 bases between. The CDR3 has 14 amino acids. Germline CDR1 and CDR2: SGHTA and FQGNSA. The CDR3 protein is CASSPTYSTDTQYF. CDR3 nucleotides: TGTGCCAGCAGTCCTACCTACAGCACAGATACGCAGTATTTT.

This clonotype was found many times. This chain connects TRBV7-2 to TRBJ2-7; 7 bases are a match to TRBD2. V gave up 0 bases and J gave up 2 bases; unmatched junction bases: 4. CDR3 size: 15 residues. Looked up from germline, CDR1 is SGHTA and CDR2 is FQGNSA. For the CDR3, the DNA is TGTGCCAGCAGCTTAGCCAGCGGGGCAACCTACGAGCAGTACTTC. Encoded protein: CASSLASGATYEQYF.

This clonotype appeared many times. This chain links TRBV28 with TRBJ2-2; the D gene is possibly TRBD1 (6 bases). Germline loops: CDR1 MDHEN, CDR2 SYDVKM. The CDR3 runs to 15 residues. V lost 5 bases to trimming and J lost 0 bases, with 10 bases between them. CDR3 protein: CASSPWTANTGELFF. The CDR3 region has the DNA TGTGCCAGCAGTCCGTGGACAGCGAACACCGGGGAGCTGTTTTTT.

This clonotype was observed many times. The V call is TRBV7-6, the J call TRBJ1-1, with TRBD1 matching over 8 bases. The CDR3 is 13 residues long. Looked up from germline, CDR1 is SGHVS and CDR2 is FNYEAQ. J gave up 6 bases and V 5 bases, and 5 bases lay outside the gene matches. The CDR3 loop reads CASSRDRGSEAFF. In DNA, the CDR3 is TGTGCCAGCAGCCGAGACAGGGGATCTGAAGCTTTCTTT.

This clonotype was recorded at least ten times. The chain joins TRBV4-1 to TRBJ2-4; 10 bases are a match to TRBD2. After removal of 5 bases from V and 1 base from J, the junction contained 8 bases not matched to a gene. CDR1 is MGHRA and CDR2 is YSYEKL in the germline V gene. The CDR3 sequence is 17 residues long. Here the CDR3 DNA reads TGCGCCAGCAGCACCCCAACTAGCGGGGTGGCCAAAAACATTCAGTACTTC. Encoded protein: CASSTPTSGVAKNIQYF.

Concerning this clonotype itself: This may be a read error, as it is one base from a much larger clone. CDR3 sequence reads: CTSSIQAGGPDEQYF. CDR3 bases: TGTACCAGCAGCATACAAGCGGGGGGGCCGGATGAGCAGTACTTC. The chain joins TRBV7-2 to TRBJ2-7; 10 bases line up with TRBD2. The V segment lost 5 bases and the J segment 7 bases; nucleotides outside the gene matches: 11. The germline V gene has CDR1 SGHTA and CDR2 FQGNSA. The CDR3 extends over 15 amino acids. Together with reference TRBV7-2 and TRBJ2-7, the CDR3 gives the full variable domain: GAGVSQSPSNKVTEKGKDVELRCDPISGHTALYWYRQSLGQGLEFLIYFQGNSAPDKSGLPSDRFSAERTGGSVSTLTIQRTQQEDSAVYLCTSSIQAGGPDEQYFGPGTRLTVT.

This clonotype has at least ten counts. The gene calls are TRBV3-1 and TRBJ2-5; no definite D call. Trimming removed 1 base from V and 2 bases from J, with 5 bases in between. The CDR3 has 13 residues. The germline gives CDR1 LGHDT, CDR2 YNNKEL (reference sequence). The DNA for the CDR3 is TGTGCCAGCAGCCAAGTTAATCAAGAGACCCAGTACTTC. Translation: CASSQVNQETQYF.

The CDR3 here is CSAREQGAQTNEKLFF. In DNA, the CDR3 is TGCAGTGCTAGAGAACAGGGGGCGCAAACTAATGAAAAACTGTTTTTT. The rearrangement uses TRBV20-1 and TRBJ1-4; 9 bases are a match to TRBD1. The germline V gene encodes CDR1 DFQATT and CDR2 SNEGSKA (reference sequence). CDR3 length: 16 amino acids. V was pared by 0 bases and J by 1 base, with 3 bases of the junction left unmatched.

This clonotype has a count of ten or more. This chain connects TRBV2 to TRBJ1-1; D is uncertain. Germline values: CDR1 SNHLY, CDR2 FYNNEI. The CDR3 length is 14 residues. Trimming removed 4 bases at V and 0 bases at J, with 9 bases between. DNA for the CDR3: TGTGCCAGCAGTGCGGGCAGAATGAACACTGAAGCTTTCTTT. The encoded protein is CASSAGRMNTEAFF.

This clonotype was counted many times. V is TRBV12-3 or TRBV12-4 and J is TRBJ2-3, with 7 bases lining up with TRBD2. The CDR3 sequence is 14 residues long. V gave up 8 bases and J gave up 3 bases; unmatched junction bases: 8. CDR3 in DNA: TGTGCCAGCGGGGGACTACGGCAAACAGATACGCAGTATTTT. Translated: CASGGLRQTDTQYF.

The V gene is TRBV12-3 or TRBV12-4, the J gene TRBJ1-5; TRBD1 matches 8 bases. This CDR3 is 19 amino acids long. The CDR3 DNA sequence: TGTACCTTCAGTTTAAAATCAATGGGCATGACAGGGGAGGATCAGCCCCAGCATTTT. Translated: CTFSLKSMGMTGEDQPQHF.

This clonotype appeared many times. The rearrangement links TRBV3-1 to TRBJ2-2; weak D call: TRBD1 (6 bases). Germline CDR1 LGHDT, CDR2 YNNKEL (reference sequence). This CDR3 comprises 17 residues. V lost 0 bases, J lost 3 bases, and 14 bases lay in between. The CDR3 spells CASSQDLESGDTGELFF. The CDR3 coding sequence is TGTGCCAGCAGCCAAGATCTAGAGTCAGGGGACACCGGGGAGCTGTTTTTT.

This clonotype was recorded a few times. The chain employs TRBV6-2 or TRBV6-3 and TRBJ1-5; no reliable D call. The CDR3 consists of 15 residues. Trimming cost V 0 bases and J 4 bases, with 10 bases left between them. Germline loops: CDR1 MNHEY, CDR2 SVGEGT. This CDR3 is CASSYSGYDNQPQHF. Written as DNA, the CDR3 is TGTGCCAGCAGTTACTCAGGGTACGATAATCAGCCCCAGCATTTT.